One sample yielded the 19 T cell receptor beta chains listed below, sequenced in a study of blood T cells in healthy people across ages. With a J-beta primer mix and a sample-barcoded 5' primer, a second PCR ran about 7 to 12 cycles. TCRdb redid the calling of the 5' RACE reads with MiXCR, one entry per CDR3 protein. The sample records 850,000 to 1,300,000 distinct CDR3 sequences, 35% to 50% being singletons. Sequenced input: blood. The origin of the receptors is a woman aged 55-75 years in good health.

This clonotype was detected a few times. Being one base from a much bigger clone, this may be a read error. The chain combines TRBV3-1 with TRBJ2-5; D uncertain. The CDR3 runs 11 residues. The germline V and J ends were trimmed by 3 bases and 5 bases, with 4 bases remaining between them. Germline CDR1 and CDR2: LGHDT and YNNKEL (reference sequence). CDR3 sequence: CASSHRETQYF. The DNA for the CDR3 is TGTGCCAGCAGCCATCGGGAGACCCAGTACTTC.

The CDR3 protein is CASSFALGITYEQYF. The CDR3 DNA reads TGCGCCAGCAGCTTTGCTCTGGGAATCACCTACGAGCAGTACTTC. The chain combines TRBV5-1 with TRBJ2-7; D not certain. V lost 2 bases, J lost 2 bases, and 14 bases lay in between. The CDR3 length is 15 residues. Germline CDR1 and CDR2: SGHRS and YFSETQ.

The rearrangement joins TRBV29-1 to TRBJ2-5, with D unclear. The CDR3 is 13 amino acids. Trimming removed 0 bases at V and 11 bases at J, with 16 bases between. Germline assignment: CDR1 SQVTM and CDR2 ANQGSEA. In nucleotides, the CDR3 is TGCAGCGTTGAAGATCTGGCGAGGAATGAGCAGTACTTC. Its translation is CSVEDLARNEQYF. Supplemented by reference TRBV29-1 and TRBJ2-5, the full variable domain reads SAVISQKPSRDICQRGTSLTIQCQVDSQVTMMFWYRQQPGQSLTLIATANQGSEATYESGFVIDKFPISRPNLTFSTLTVSNMSPEDSSIYLCSVEDLARNEQYFGPGTRLLVL.

The CDR3 loop reads CASSFPTSVISYEQYF. In DNA, the CDR3 is TGTGCCAGCAGCTTCCCTACTAGCGTTATCTCCTACGAGCAGTACTTC. The rearrangement joins TRBV11-2 to TRBJ2-7; TRBD2 agrees at 7 bases. V was clipped by 3 bases and J by 0 bases; unmatched bases: 8. CDR1 is SGHAT, CDR2 FQNNGV, per germline. This CDR3 is built from 16 residues.

This clonotype was seen just once. This may be a read error: a much more frequent sequence differs by one nucleotide. The chain combines TRBV2 with TRBJ2-7; a weak D match, TRBD2 (5 bases). Germline loops: CDR1 SNHLY, CDR2 FYNNEI. The length of the CDR3 is 17 residues. This CDR3 reads CASFGGGSQDSSYVQYF. CDR3 DNA sequence: TGTGCCAGCTTCGGCGGCGGGTCCCAGGATAGCTCCTACGTGCAGTACTTC.

The V gene is TRBV18, the J gene TRBJ2-5, with D hard to call. Trimming pared 5 bases from V and 3 bases from J, leaving 7 bases between. The germline V gene encodes CDR1 KGHSH and CDR2 LQKENI. The CDR3 extends over 12 amino acids. Written as DNA, the CDR3 is TGTGCCAGCTCAGGGAACGAAGAGACCCAGTACTTC. Translating it yields CASSGNEETQYF.

The J gene is TRBJ1-5, the V gene TRBV7-8; D is uncertain. V lost 0 bases and J 4 bases, leaving 13 bases between the germline ends. The germline V gene encodes CDR1 SGHVS and CDR2 FQNEAQ. The CDR3 length is 16 residues. The CDR3 DNA reads as TGTGCCAGCAGCTTAGCGCTAGGCACCTATAATCAGCCCCAGCATTTT. It translates to CASSLALGTYNQPQHF. The full variable domain, rest sourced from reference TRBV7-8 and TRBJ1-5, is GAGVSQSPRYKVAKRGQDVALRCDPISGHVSLFWYQQALGQGPEFLTYFQNEAQLDKSGLPSDRFFAERPEGSVSTLKIQRTQQEDSAVYLCASSLALGTYNQPQHFGDGTRLSIL.

V usage is TRBV20-1 and J usage is TRBJ1-5; TRBD1 agrees at 7 bases. Germline trimming cut 2 bases from V and 5 bases from J; bases unmatched to any gene: 9. CDR1 is DFQATT and CDR2 is SNEGSKA in the germline V gene (reference sequence). This CDR3 is 15 amino acids long. CDR3 residues: CSARPADRVDQPQHF. CDR3 coding DNA: TGCAGTGCTAGACCAGCCGACAGGGTCGATCAGCCCCAGCATTTT.

Only a few counts were recorded for this clonotype. The J gene is TRBJ2-5, the V gene TRBV27; 7 bases match TRBD2. The CDR3 covers 13 residues. Unmatched junction bases numbered 5, after V lost 7 bases and J lost 3 bases. The germline CDR1 and CDR2 sequences are MNHEY and SMNVEV (reference sequence). In DNA form, the CDR3 reads TGTGCCAGCACATCGAGCGGGAAAGAGACCCAGTACTTC. Translated, it gives CASTSSGKETQYF.

This clonotype has just one count. The chain couples TRBV27 to TRBJ2-5; 10 bases line up with TRBD2. The CDR3 runs to 14 residues. Germline loops: CDR1 MNHEY, CDR2 SMNVEV (reference sequence). The J segment lost 7 bases and the V segment lost 6 bases, leaving 8 bases of the junction unmatched. Written as DNA, the CDR3 is TGTGCCAGCAGAGGTCTAGCGGGAGCGGGGACCCAGTACTTC. It is translated as CASRGLAGAGTQYF.

As to this clonotype: A much larger clone differs from this one at a single base, so this may be a read error. J is TRBJ2-7 and V is TRBV27, with 9 bases fitting TRBD2. The J call is uncertain, as TRBJ2-5 better fits the DNA end. CDR1 and CDR2 (germline): MNHEY, SMNVEV (reference sequence). The CDR3 has 14 residues. CDR3 DNA: TGTGCCAGCAGGCCCGGACTAGCGAGGGAGACCCAGTACTTC. Protein product: CASRPGLARETQYF.

This clonotype was detected a few times. The chain combines TRBV29-1 with TRBJ2-4, with 9 bases fitting TRBD2. TRBJ2-7 matches the DNA end more closely, so the J call is doubtful. Germline CDR1 reads SQVTM; CDR2 reads ANQGSEA. The length of the CDR3 is 13 residues. The CDR3 is CSVLAGIHYEQYF. CDR3 coding DNA: TGCAGCGTTCTAGCGGGAATACACTACGAGCAGTACTTC.

This chain links TRBV12-3 or TRBV12-4 with TRBJ2-2; 7 bases line up with TRBD1. Trimming removed 1 base from V and 6 bases from J; junction bases left unmatched: 5. The CDR3 is 15 amino acids. CDR3 residues: CASSLESGGSGELFF. In DNA form, the CDR3 reads TGTGCCAGCAGTTTAGAGTCAGGGGGATCCGGGGAGCTGTTTTTT.

The J gene is TRBJ2-5, the V gene TRBV6-5; TRBD2 aligns across 9 bases. The CDR3 extends over 18 amino acids. Looked up from germline, CDR1 is MNHEY and CDR2 is SVGAGI. Unmatched junction bases numbered 13, after V lost 2 bases and J lost 3 bases. This chain's CDR3 is CASSYPKGTSILEETQYF. DNA of the CDR3: TGTGCCAGCAGTTACCCCAAAGGGACTAGCATCCTCGAAGAGACCCAGTACTTC.

V and J are TRBV24-1 and TRBJ2-2; 7 nucleotides align to TRBD2. Germline V CDR1 and CDR2: KGHDR, SFDVKD. There are 15 residues in the CDR3. V lost 9 bases and J lost 3; bases outside the gene matches: 9. The CDR3 DNA is TGTGCCACCCTAAGGAGGCTAGCGGACACCGGGGAGCTGTTTTTT. This encodes CATLRRLADTGELFF.

This chain links TRBV25-1 with TRBJ2-7; no firm D call. The DNA end is a closer match to TRBJ2-5, so the J assignment may be wrong. The CDR3 extends over 15 amino acids. Germline values: CDR1 MGHDK, CDR2 SYGVNS. CDR3 bases: TGTGCCAGCAGTGAATATAGTCACGGGTGGGAGACCCAGTACTTC. Its protein product is CASSEYSHGWETQYF.

This clonotype was picked up a small number of times. The rearrangement links TRBV6-2 or TRBV6-3 to TRBJ2-7; the D is unclear. V was trimmed by 7 bases and J by 3 bases, leaving 7 bases between them. This CDR3 has 11 amino acids. Germline CDR1 MNHEY, CDR2 SVGEGT. The CDR3 DNA reads as TGTGCCAGCACTCAGGACTACGAGCAGTACTTC. It encodes CASTQDYEQYF.

The chain links TRBV10-3 to TRBJ1-6, with 7 bases matching TRBD1. V lost 5 bases to trimming and J lost 5 bases; unmatched junction nucleotides: 9. This CDR3 region has 16 residues. The germline V gene has CDR1 ENHRY and CDR2 SYGVKD. CDR3 amino acids: CAISPGQDPNNSPLHF. CDR3 bases: TGTGCCATCAGTCCCGGACAGGATCCCAATAATTCACCCCTCCACTTT.

The chain joins TRBV7-3 to TRBJ2-1; 9 nucleotides agree with TRBD2. V lost 0 bases to trimming and J lost 10 bases; unmatched junction nucleotides: 4. The CDR3 is 14 amino acids. Germline V lookup: CDR1 SGHTA, CDR2 FQGTGA. The CDR3 protein is CASSLTASGNEQFF. CDR3 DNA sequence: TGTGCCAGCAGCTTAACGGCTAGCGGGAACGAGCAGTTCTTC.